This T cell receptor (beta chain) originates from a study of a mutant IDH1 vaccine in newly diagnosed glioma. Across the study: Vaccines were first given 4-6 weeks after radiotherapy alone, or with temozolomide cycles. Most patients had radiochemotherapy with temozolomide before enrollment; others had one alone.

V gave up 5 bases and J gave up 4 bases, with 5 bases separating them. The CDR3 has 12 amino acids. From germline, CDR1 is SGHTA and CDR2 FQGNSA. About this clone: Its antigen is unidentified.

Clones were sequenced by immunoSEQ multiplex PCR, and TCRdb holds only the in-frame ones, with some missing. The sample holds 90,000 to 100,000 clones, roughly 89% seen once. Described time point: week 47, end of study. Topical imiquimod was applied with each vaccine dose, which held 300 ug of mutant IDH1 20-mer peptide. Eight vaccinations were given in weeks 1, 3, 5, 7, 11, 15, 19 and 23. New IDH1-mutant, ATRX-lost WHO grade 3 or 4 astrocytomas occurred in donors. The chain links TRBV7-2 to TRBJ1-4, with D hard to call. Sequences were derived from PBMCs, sampled from a glioma patient whose treatment included an IDH1 peptide vaccine. This sequence originates from a woman aged 45 to 65 with glioma. CDR3 sequence: CASSRINEKLFF. DNA of the CDR3: TGTGCCAGCAGCCGAATTAATGAAAAACTGTTTTTT.